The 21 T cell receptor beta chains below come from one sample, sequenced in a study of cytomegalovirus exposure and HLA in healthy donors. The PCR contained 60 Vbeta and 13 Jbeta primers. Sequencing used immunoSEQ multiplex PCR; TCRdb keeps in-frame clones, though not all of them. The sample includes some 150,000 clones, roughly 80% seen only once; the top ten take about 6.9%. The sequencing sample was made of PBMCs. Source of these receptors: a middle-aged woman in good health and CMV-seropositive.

The DNA of the CDR3 is TGTGCCAGCAGCTCCTCACTAGCGGGGGGGCCAGTTGAGCAGTTCTTC. It yields the protein CASSSSLAGGPVEQFF. The chain couples TRBV7-2 to TRBJ2-1; 13 bases line up with TRBD2. The trim removed 4 bases at V and 9 bases at J, leaving 9 bases unmatched. The CDR3 covers 16 residues. Germline V lookup: CDR1 SGHTA, CDR2 FQGNSA. Drawing the rest from reference TRBV7-2 and TRBJ2-1, the complete variable domain is GAGVSQSPSNKVTEKGKDVELRCDPISGHTALYWYRQSLGQGLEFLIYFQGNSAPDKSGLPSDRFSAERTGGSVSTLTIQRTQQEDSAVYLCASSSSLAGGPVEQFFGPGTRLTVL.

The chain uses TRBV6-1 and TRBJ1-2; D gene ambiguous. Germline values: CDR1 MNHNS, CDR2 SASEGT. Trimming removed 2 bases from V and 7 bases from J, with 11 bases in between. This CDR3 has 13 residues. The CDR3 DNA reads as TGTGCCAGCAGTGAAAGGCGAGGGCCTGGCTACACCTTC. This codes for CASSERRGPGYTF.

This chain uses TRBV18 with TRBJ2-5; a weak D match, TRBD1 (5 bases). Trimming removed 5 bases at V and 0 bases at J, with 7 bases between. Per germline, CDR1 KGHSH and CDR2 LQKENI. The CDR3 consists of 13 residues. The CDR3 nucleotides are TGTGCCAGCTCATCAGGGTACCAAGAGACCCAGTACTTC. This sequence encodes CASSSGYQETQYF.

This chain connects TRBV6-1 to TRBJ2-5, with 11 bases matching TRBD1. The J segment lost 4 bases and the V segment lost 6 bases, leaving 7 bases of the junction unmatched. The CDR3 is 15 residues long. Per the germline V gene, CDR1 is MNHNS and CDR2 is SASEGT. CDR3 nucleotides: TGTGCCAGCAGGAGGGACAGGGGGATTTCAGAGACCCAGTACTTC. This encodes CASRRDRGISETQYF.

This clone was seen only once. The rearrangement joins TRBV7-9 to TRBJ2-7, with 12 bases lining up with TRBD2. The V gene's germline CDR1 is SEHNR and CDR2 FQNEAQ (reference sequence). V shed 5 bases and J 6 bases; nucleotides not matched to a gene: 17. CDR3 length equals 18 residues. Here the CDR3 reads CASSPRLAGGMNLGEQYF. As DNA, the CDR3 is TGTGCCAGCAGCCCCCGCCTAGCGGGGGGGATGAATCTGGGCGAGCAGTACTTC. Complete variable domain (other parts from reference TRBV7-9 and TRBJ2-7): DTGVSQNPRHKITKRGQNVTFRCDPISEHNRLYWYRQTLGQGPEFLTYFQNEAQLEKSRLLSDRFSAERPKGSFSTLEIQRTEQGDSAMYLCASSPRLAGGMNLGEQYFGPGTRLTVT.

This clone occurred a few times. The CDR3 spells CASSVTGTEDSPLHF. For the CDR3, the DNA is TGCGCCAGCAGCGTGACCGGGACAGAGGATTCACCCCTCCACTTT. This chain uses TRBV5-1 with TRBJ1-6; 7 positions match TRBD1. The CDR3 consists of 15 residues. V was pared by 4 bases and J by 8 bases, with 9 bases of the junction left unmatched. The germline gives CDR1 SGHRS, CDR2 YFSETQ. The full variable domain, its missing parts supplied by reference TRBV5-1 and TRBJ1-6, is KAGVTQTPRYLIKTRGQQVTLSCSPISGHRSVSWYQQTPGQGLQFLFEYFSETQRNKGNFPGRFSGRQFSNSRSEMNVSTLELGDSALYLCASSVTGTEDSPLHFGNGTRLTVT.

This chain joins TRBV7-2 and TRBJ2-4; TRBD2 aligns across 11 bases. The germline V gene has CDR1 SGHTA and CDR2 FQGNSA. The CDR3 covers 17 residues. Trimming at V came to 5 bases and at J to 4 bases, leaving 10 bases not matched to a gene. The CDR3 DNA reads TGTGCCAGCAGCCCCCAGACTTTAGCGGGGGGGAAAAACATTCAGTACTTC. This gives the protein CASSPQTLAGGKNIQYF.

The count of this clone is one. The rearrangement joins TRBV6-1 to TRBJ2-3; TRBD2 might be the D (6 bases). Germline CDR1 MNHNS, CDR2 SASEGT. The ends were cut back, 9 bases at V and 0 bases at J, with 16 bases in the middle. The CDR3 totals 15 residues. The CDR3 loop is CASRSLASSTDTQYF. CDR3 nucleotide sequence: TGTGCCAGTAGGTCACTAGCCTCTAGCACAGATACGCAGTATTTT.

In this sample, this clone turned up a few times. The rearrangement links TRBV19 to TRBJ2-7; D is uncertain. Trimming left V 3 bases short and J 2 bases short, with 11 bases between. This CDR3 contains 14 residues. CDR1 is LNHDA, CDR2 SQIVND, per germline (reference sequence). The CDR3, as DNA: TGTGCCAGTAGTATTGCGATACCCCCCTACGAGCAGTACTTC. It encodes CASSIAIPPYEQYF.

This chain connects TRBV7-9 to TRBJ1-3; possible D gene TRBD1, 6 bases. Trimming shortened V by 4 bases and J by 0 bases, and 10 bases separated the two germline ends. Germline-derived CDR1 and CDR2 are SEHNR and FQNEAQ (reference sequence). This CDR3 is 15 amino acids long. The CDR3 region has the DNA TGTGCCAGCAGCTGGGACACCAGCTCTGGAAACACCATATATTTT. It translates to CASSWDTSSGNTIYF.

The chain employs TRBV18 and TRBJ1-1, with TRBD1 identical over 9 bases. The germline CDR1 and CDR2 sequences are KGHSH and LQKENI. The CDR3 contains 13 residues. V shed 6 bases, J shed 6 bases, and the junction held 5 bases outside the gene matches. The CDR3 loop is CASSRDRASEAFF. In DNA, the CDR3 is TGTGCCAGCTCCCGGGACAGGGCCTCTGAAGCTTTCTTT.

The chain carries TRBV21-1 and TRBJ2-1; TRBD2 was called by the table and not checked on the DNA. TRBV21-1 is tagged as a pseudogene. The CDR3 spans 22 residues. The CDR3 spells CASSNEPDWGLARQWRRNEQFF. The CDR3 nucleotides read TGTGCCAGCAGCAATGAGCCGGATTGGGGACTAGCAAGGCAATGGCGAAGGAATGAGCAGTTCTTC.

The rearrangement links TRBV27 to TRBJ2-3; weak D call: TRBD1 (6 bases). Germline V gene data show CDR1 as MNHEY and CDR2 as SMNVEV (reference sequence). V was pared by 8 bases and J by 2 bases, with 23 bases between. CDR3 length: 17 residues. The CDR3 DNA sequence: TGTGCCAGCCCCCTTCAAGGCTTACAGGGTTTCACAGATACGCAGTATTTT. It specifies CASPLQGLQGFTDTQYF.

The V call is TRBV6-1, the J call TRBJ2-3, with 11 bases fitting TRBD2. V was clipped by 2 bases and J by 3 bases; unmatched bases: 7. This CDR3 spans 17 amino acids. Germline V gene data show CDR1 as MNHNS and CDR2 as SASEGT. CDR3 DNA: TGTGCCAGCAGTGAACCCGGAACTAGCGGGGGAACAGATACGCAGTATTTT. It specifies CASSEPGTSGGTDTQYF.

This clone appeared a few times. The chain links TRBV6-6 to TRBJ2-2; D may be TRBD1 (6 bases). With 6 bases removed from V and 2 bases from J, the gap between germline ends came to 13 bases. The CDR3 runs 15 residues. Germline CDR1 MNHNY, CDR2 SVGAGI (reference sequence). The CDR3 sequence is CASRITGPNTGELFF. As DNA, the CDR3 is TGTGCCAGCAGAATAACAGGGCCCAACACCGGGGAGCTGTTTTTT.

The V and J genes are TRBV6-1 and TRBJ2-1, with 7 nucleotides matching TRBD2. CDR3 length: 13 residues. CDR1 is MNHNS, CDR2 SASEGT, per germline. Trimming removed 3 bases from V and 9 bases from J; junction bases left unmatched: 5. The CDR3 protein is CASSEVGGFEQFF. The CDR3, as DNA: TGTGCCAGCAGTGAGGTCGGGGGGTTTGAGCAGTTCTTC.

As DNA, the CDR3 is TGTGCCAGCCTAGCGGGGGGAAACAATGAGCAGTTCTTC. Its translation is CASLAGGNNEQFF. This rearrangement joins TRBV6-6 to TRBJ2-1; 11 bases are shared with TRBD2. The V gene end was trimmed by 8 bases and the J gene end by 5 bases; junction bases not matched to a gene: 2. The CDR3 totals 13 residues. Germline V lookup: CDR1 MNHNY, CDR2 SVGAGI (reference sequence).

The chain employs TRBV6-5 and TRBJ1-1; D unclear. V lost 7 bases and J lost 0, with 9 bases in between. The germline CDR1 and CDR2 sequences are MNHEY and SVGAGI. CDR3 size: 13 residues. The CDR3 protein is CASTAGLNTEAFF. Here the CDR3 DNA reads TGTGCCAGCACCGCGGGTCTGAACACTGAAGCTTTCTTT.

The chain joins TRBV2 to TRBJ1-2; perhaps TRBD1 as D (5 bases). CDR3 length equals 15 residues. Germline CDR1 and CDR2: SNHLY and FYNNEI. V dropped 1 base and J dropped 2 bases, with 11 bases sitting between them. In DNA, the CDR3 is TGTGCCAGCAGTGAAGGTCTGGGGCCCAACTATGGCTACACCTTC. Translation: CASSEGLGPNYGYTF.

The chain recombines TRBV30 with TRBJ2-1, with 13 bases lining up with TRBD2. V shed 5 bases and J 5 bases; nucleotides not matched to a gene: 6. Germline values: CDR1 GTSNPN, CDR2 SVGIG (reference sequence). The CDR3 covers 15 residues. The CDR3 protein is CAWAYGLAGDNEQFF. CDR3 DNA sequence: TGTGCCTGGGCCTACGGACTAGCGGGGGACAATGAGCAGTTCTTC. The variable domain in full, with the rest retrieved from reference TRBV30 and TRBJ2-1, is SQTIHQWPATLVQPVGSPLSLECTVEGTSNPNLYWYRQAAGRGLQLLFYSVGIGQISSEVPQNLSASRPQDRQFILSSKKLLLSDSGFYLCAWAYGLAGDNEQFFGPGTRLTVL.

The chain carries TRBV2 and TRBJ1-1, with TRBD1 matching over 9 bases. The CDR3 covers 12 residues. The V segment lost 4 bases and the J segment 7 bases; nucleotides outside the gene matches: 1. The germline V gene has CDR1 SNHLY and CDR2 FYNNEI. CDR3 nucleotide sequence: TGTGCCAGCAGTGTGGGACAGGGTGAAGCTTTCTTT. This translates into CASSVGQGEAFF.